This T cell receptor beta chain was identified in a study of blood T cell repertoires in COVID-19. As for the study in general: From the United States, Italy and Spain came samples of acute and convalescent COVID-19.

In germline, CDR1 is SGHDT, CDR2 YYEEEE. Trimming shortened V by 0 bases and J by 7 bases, and 11 bases separated the two germline ends. The CDR3 contains 15 residues. Per the original data handling: Reference gene primer amplification gave nucleated cell count estimates. TCRdb's copy holds only in-frame clones and misses some; the assay was immunoSEQ multiplex PCR. The DNA was the basis for D and trimming; V, J and clone size are from that table. This table holds about 59,000 clones, less than 75% found once. The receptor comes from a woman in her seventies with acute or convalescent COVID-19. The sequenced sample consisted of peripheral blood. This chain uses TRBV5-6 with TRBJ1-6, with D possibly matching TRBD1 (6 bases). The CDR3 DNA reads TGTGCCAGCAGCTTGGGACAGGTTCGGAATTCACCCCTCCACTTT. This gives the protein CASSLGQVRNSPLHF.